The rows below give T cell receptor beta chains drawn from one sample of a study of blood T cell repertoires in COVID-19. Data came from immunoSEQ multiplex PCR; TCRdb stores just in-frame clones and leaves some out. The sample lists tens of thousands of clones, 91% occurring once. Input material: peripheral blood. These receptors all come from a man aged 35-49 years with COVID-19, enrolled during active disease. Both conserved end residues are part of each CDR3. A D gene is named only where the DNA matches it firmly. Clone size is shown for a subset of rows, as once, few, many or a class of expanded clone.

TRBV19	TRBJ2-1	-	-	TGTGCCAGTAGTATTAATCTAGAGCAGTTCTTC	CASSINLEQFF
TRBV27	TRBJ2-3	-	-	TGTGCCACCCACAGGGGGGGGAGCACAGATACGCAGTATTTT	CATHRGGSTDTQYF
TRBV6-5	TRBJ1-2	-	-	TGTGCCAGCAGCACGTTGGACACCCGAGGCTACACCTTC	CASSTLDTRGYTF
TRBV5-4	TRBJ1-4	-	-	TGTGCCAGCAGCTTGGGAGGGTCTGCAACTAATGAAAAACTGTTTTTT	CASSLGGSATNEKLFF
TRBV24-1	TRBJ1-5	TRBD1	few	TGTGCCAAAGCTACTACCGGGACAGGGGAAGGTGTAGATCAGCCCCAGCATTTT	CAKATTGTGEGVDQPQHF
TRBV10-3	TRBJ1-5	-	-	TGTGCCACGCAACGGGACTATAGCAATCAGCCCCAGCATTTT	CATQRDYSNQPQHF
TRBV6-4	TRBJ2-2	TRBD1	once	TGTGCCAGCATTACGACAGGGGTCCCCGGGGAGCTGTTTTTT	CASITTGVPGELFF
TRBV19	TRBJ2-5	TRBD1	few	TGTGCCAGTAGCAACCCGGGACAGGGGAGGGAGACCCAGTACTTC	CASSNPGQGRETQYF
TRBV2	TRBJ2-2	-	-	TGTGCCAGCAGGGACAGACAAACCGGGGAGCTGTTTTTT	CASRDRQTGELFF
TRBV5-1	TRBJ2-3	-	-	TGCGCCAGCAGCGTCGACAGTGCTAGCACAGATACGCAGTATTTT	CASSVDSASTDTQYF
TRBV7-9	TRBJ1-1	-	once	TGTGCCAGCAGCTTAGCTGGCTACACTGAAGCTTTCTTT	CASSLAGYTEAFF
TRBV18	TRBJ2-1	TRBD2	-	TGTGCCAGCTCACCGAATCTGCGGGGGGGCTCCTACAATGAGCAGTTCTTC	CASSPNLRGGSYNEQFF
TRBV2	TRBJ2-2	-	-	TGTGCCAGCAAAGGGACTCCAGGCGGCGGGGAGCTGTTTTTT	CASKGTPGGGELFF
TRBV2	TRBJ2-3	TRBD2	-	TGTGCCAGCAGGCCCCTAGCGGGGGGGACAGATACGCAGTATTTT	CASRPLAGGTDTQYF
TRBV12-3/TRBV12-4	TRBJ1-5	-	-	TGTGCCAGCGGAGCAGTGGCTGGGCCCCAGCATTTT	CASGAVAGPQHF